One sample yielded the 27 T cell receptor beta chains listed below, sequenced in a study of CD8 T cells in Susac syndrome. The RNA input was 0.5 to 1 ug, and it was reverse transcribed with random hexamers. TCRdb independently ran MiXCR on the immunoSEQ multiplex PCR reads; one entry per CDR3 protein. Here the sample spans fewer than 90,000 distinct CDR3 sequences, 94% being singletons. Sequencing was carried out using CD8+ T cells from PBMCs. These receptors came from a human donor with Susac syndrome.

The chain links TRBV29-1 to TRBJ2-3; D assignment may be TRBD1 or TRBD2 (5 bases each). CDR3 length equals 15 residues. V gave up 4 bases and J gave up 0 bases, with 14 bases separating them. The germline V gene encodes CDR1 SQVTM and CDR2 ANQGSEA. The CDR3: CSVGGTWTSTDTQYF. The CDR3 DNA follows: TGCAGCGTTGGTGGGACGTGGACTAGCACAGATACGCAGTATTTT.

The rearrangement links TRBV9 to TRBJ2-1; a possible D gene is TRBD2 (6 bases). The CDR3 totals 13 residues. V was trimmed by 0 bases and J by 9 bases, leaving 10 bases between them. The germline gives CDR1 SGDLS, CDR2 YYNGEE. Here the CDR3 reads CASSVGGVSEQFF. CDR3 sequence (DNA): TGTGCCAGCAGCGTAGGGGGGGTTTCTGAGCAGTTCTTC.

This sequence joins TRBV24-1 and TRBJ2-1; 9 nucleotides agree with TRBD1. The V and J ends lost 2 bases and 7 bases, in that order; junction bases with no gene match: 8. Germline values: CDR1 KGHDR, CDR2 SFDVKD. The CDR3 contains 16 residues. The CDR3 DNA sequence: TGTGCCACCAGTGATTCGGGACAGGGCCTGACTAATGAGCAGTTCTTC. Protein sequence: CATSDSGQGLTNEQFF.

V usage is TRBV27 and J usage is TRBJ2-3; weak D call: TRBD2 (6 bases). V was trimmed by 8 bases and J by 7 bases, leaving 16 bases between them. The CDR3 is 13 amino acids. CDR1 MNHEY and CDR2 SMNVEV come from the germline V gene (reference sequence). The CDR3 DNA follows: TGTGCCAGCGCGGAGGGGATACTTAATACGCAGTATTTT. Protein product: CASAEGILNTQYF.

This chain connects TRBV6-2 or TRBV6-3 to TRBJ1-1, with TRBD1 as a possible D gene (5 bases). CDR1 is MNHEY and CDR2 is SVGEGT in the germline V gene. The length of the CDR3 is 15 residues. Trimming pared 5 bases from V and 1 base from J, leaving 14 bases between. The CDR3 region has the DNA TGTGCCAGCAGTCATCCTACGGGGGGGAACACTGAAGCTTTCTTT. It translates to CASSHPTGGNTEAFF.

This chain links TRBV4-3 with TRBJ2-1; D possibly uses TRBD1 or TRBD2 (5 bases each). The V and J ends lost 4 bases and 5 bases respectively, with 18 bases between them. The CDR3 has 16 amino acids. Germline assignment: CDR1 LGHNA and CDR2 YSLEER. In DNA, the CDR3 is TGCGCCAGCAGCCTCCTCGATATGCAGGGAGACAATGAGCAGTTCTTC. It encodes CASSLLDMQGDNEQFF.

This clonotype appeared a few times. V is TRBV27 and J is TRBJ1-5, with D perhaps TRBD1 (6 bases). With 3 bases removed from V and 2 bases from J, the gap between germline ends came to 8 bases. This CDR3 has 14 amino acids. Looked up from germline, CDR1 is MNHEY and CDR2 is SMNVEV (reference sequence). CDR3 sequence (DNA): TGTGCCAGCAGTTTTAGGGGGGGCAATCAGCCCCAGCATTTT. As protein: CASSFRGGNQPQHF.

This clonotype was picked up a small number of times. This chain uses TRBV7-6 with TRBJ2-7; a possible D gene is TRBD1 (5 bases). This CDR3 has 12 amino acids. Trimming took 5 bases from V and 4 from J, leaving 9 bases between them. The V gene's germline CDR1 is SGHVS and CDR2 FNYEAQ. The CDR3 bases are TGTGCCAGCAGCCCTGACAGATACGAGCAGTACTTC. The encoded protein is CASSPDRYEQYF.

The chain has TRBV5-4 and TRBJ2-1; D perhaps matches TRBD1 (6 bases). The germline V gene has CDR1 SGHNT and CDR2 YYREEE (reference sequence). The CDR3 consists of 15 residues. Between the trimmed V and J ends, which lost 4 bases and 0 bases, there was a span of 11 bases. Written as DNA, the CDR3 is TGTGCCAGCAGCGGGGACACCAGCTCCTACAATGAGCAGTTCTTC. This translates into CASSGDTSSYNEQFF.

The V and J genes are TRBV3-1 and TRBJ2-5; D is ambiguous. The CDR3 has 14 residues. V shed 7 bases and J shed 0 bases, with 12 bases lying between them. The germline V gene has CDR1 LGHDT and CDR2 YNNKEL (reference sequence). CDR3: CASKNEGHQETQYF. In DNA form, the CDR3 reads TGTGCCAGCAAAAATGAAGGACACCAAGAGACCCAGTACTTC.

This clonotype has only one observation. The genes are TRBV7-9 and TRBJ2-7; 7 positions agree with TRBD1. With V trimmed by 4 bases and J by 4 bases, 10 bases remained unmatched. The CDR3 runs 15 residues. Germline assignment: CDR1 SEHNR and CDR2 FQNEAQ (reference sequence). The CDR3 sequence is CASSSPDRDPYEQYF. CDR3 nucleotide sequence: TGTGCCAGCAGCTCACCTGACAGGGATCCTTACGAGCAGTACTTC.

The chain carries TRBV10-2 and TRBJ2-5; either TRBD1 or TRBD2 may fit D (7 bases each). This CDR3 has 11 residues. Germline V gives CDR1 WSHSY, CDR2 SAAADI. V lost 7 bases and J lost 10, with 13 bases in between. CDR3 sequence (DNA): TGCGCCAGCATATCAGGGGGGGACCAGTACTTC. It translates to CASISGGDQYF.

The CDR3 loop reads CASRSGSSYEQYF. For the CDR3, the DNA is TGTGCCAGCAGATCAGGGAGCTCCTACGAGCAGTACTTC. This sequence joins TRBV7-2 and TRBJ2-7; D assignment may be TRBD1 or TRBD2 (5 bases each). This CDR3 region has 13 residues. CDR1 and CDR2 (germline): SGHTA, FQGNSA. The V and J ends lost 6 bases and 0 bases respectively, with 9 bases between them. Variable domain in full (rest from reference TRBV7-2 and TRBJ2-7): GAGVSQSPSNKVTEKGKDVELRCDPISGHTALYWYRQSLGQGLEFLIYFQGNSAPDKSGLPSDRFSAERTGGSVSTLTIQRTQQEDSAVYLCASRSGSSYEQYFGPGTRLTVT.

The genes are TRBV7-9 and TRBJ2-7, with a weak D call TRBD2 (6 bases). This CDR3 has 12 residues. V dropped 6 bases and J dropped 4 bases, with 10 bases sitting between them. CDR1 and CDR2 (germline): SEHNR, FQNEAQ (reference sequence). Here the CDR3 DNA reads TGTGCCAGCAGTGGGGGGAAATACGAGCAGTACTTC. Translated, it gives CASSGGKYEQYF. Full variable domain (remainder filled in from reference TRBV7-9 and TRBJ2-7): DTGVSQNPRHKITKRGQNVTFRCDPISEHNRLYWYRQTLGQGPEFLTYFQNEAQLEKSRLLSDRFSAERPKGSFSTLEIQRTEQGDSAMYLCASSGGKYEQYFGPGTRLTVT.

This rearrangement joins TRBV4-2 to TRBJ1-5; 7 bases align to TRBD1. Germline lookup yields CDR1 LGHNA and CDR2 YNFKEQ. The CDR3 has 16 amino acids. With V trimmed by 4 bases and J by 4 bases, 10 bases remained unmatched. In DNA, the CDR3 is TGTGCCAGCAGCCCTGACCGGGACAGAATAAATCAGCCCCAGCATTTT. Translating gives CASSPDRDRINQPQHF.

This rearrangement joins TRBV27 to TRBJ1-2, with no clear D. The germline V and J ends were trimmed by 5 bases and 4 bases, with 11 bases remaining between them. Germline V gives CDR1 MNHEY, CDR2 SMNVEV (reference sequence). This CDR3 region has 13 residues. In DNA, the CDR3 is TGTGCCAGCAGTCCCTCGACACGCTATGGCTACACCTTC. It specifies CASSPSTRYGYTF.

The chain uses TRBV29-1 and TRBJ1-2, with 7 positions matching TRBD1. Germline lookup yields CDR1 SQVTM and CDR2 ANQGSEA. The CDR3 loop spans 18 amino acids. Losses at the gene ends were 7 bases for V and 8 bases for J; bases not matched to a gene: 28. CDR3 nucleotides: TGCAGCGCCGGGGCACCTCTAGACAGGGTCCTGATTAATGGGGGCTACACCTTC. It translates to CSAGAPLDRVLINGGYTF. Using reference TRBV29-1 and TRBJ1-2 for the parts outside the CDR3, the full variable domain is SAVISQKPSRDICQRGTSLTIQCQVDSQVTMMFWYRQQPGQSLTLIATANQGSEATYESGFVIDKFPISRPNLTFSTLTVSNMSPEDSSIYLCSAGAPLDRVLINGGYTFGSGTRLTVV.

V usage is TRBV27 and J usage is TRBJ2-7; D unclear. CDR3 size: 13 residues. The V and J ends lost 4 bases and 5 bases respectively, with 12 bases between them. Germline CDR1 MNHEY, CDR2 SMNVEV (reference sequence). The CDR3 DNA reads as TGTGCCAGCAGTTCGATAGGGTTCAACGAGCAGTACTTC. The encoded protein is CASSSIGFNEQYF.

The chain recombines TRBV19 with TRBJ2-7, with 10 bases aligning to TRBD2. The germline V gene has CDR1 LNHDA and CDR2 SQIVND (reference sequence). The CDR3 spans 15 residues. The V segment lost 5 bases and the J segment 1 base; nucleotides outside the gene matches: 5. The CDR3 DNA is TGTGCCAGTAGTGCGGGACTAGCGTCATCCTACGAGCAGTACTTC. Translating gives CASSAGLASSYEQYF. Full variable domain (outside the CDR3, taken from reference TRBV19 and TRBJ2-7): DGGITQSPKYLFRKEGQNVTLSCEQNLNHDAMYWYRQDPGQGLRLIYYSQIVNDFQKGDIAEGYSVSREKKESFPLTVTSAQKNPTAFYLCASSAGLASSYEQYFGPGTRLTVT.

This sequence joins TRBV6-5 and TRBJ2-5; 10 positions agree with TRBD2. This CDR3 is built from 14 residues. Looked up from germline, CDR1 is MNHEY and CDR2 is SVGAGI. The V gene end was trimmed by 6 bases and the J gene end by 5 bases; junction bases not matched to a gene: 6. The CDR3 region has the DNA TGTGCCAGCAGACAACTAGCGGGAATTGAGACCCAGTACTTC. Its translation is CASRQLAGIETQYF.

The chain employs TRBV30 and TRBJ2-1; tentative D call: TRBD1 (6 bases). Per the germline V gene, CDR1 is GTSNPN and CDR2 is SVGIG (reference sequence). The CDR3 length is 15 residues. V gave up 3 bases and J gave up 2 bases, with 14 bases separating them. The CDR3: CAWSIKQGPYNEQFF. DNA for the CDR3: TGTGCCTGGAGCATCAAACAGGGACCCTACAATGAGCAGTTCTTC. Combining the CDR3 with reference TRBV30 and TRBJ2-1 gives the whole variable domain SQTIHQWPATLVQPVGSPLSLECTVEGTSNPNLYWYRQAAGRGLQLLFYSVGIGQISSEVPQNLSASRPQDRQFILSSKKLLLSDSGFYLCAWSIKQGPYNEQFFGPGTRLTVL.

The chain uses TRBV4-3 and TRBJ2-7; perhaps TRBD2 as D (5 bases). CDR1 is LGHNA and CDR2 is YSLEER in the germline V gene. This CDR3 has 16 residues. Deletions cut 0 bases from V and 1 base from J, with 13 bases between. This CDR3 reads CASSQDSDRFSYEQYF. CDR3 nucleotides: TGCGCCAGCAGCCAAGATAGCGACCGGTTTTCCTACGAGCAGTACTTC.

The genes are TRBV28 and TRBJ2-1; D uncertain. The CDR3 spans 13 residues. Trimming cost V 10 bases and J 0 bases, with 10 bases left between them. CDR1 MDHEN and CDR2 SYDVKM come from the germline V gene. Here the CDR3 DNA reads TGTGCCACCACACCCAGCTCCTACAATGAGCAGTTCTTC. It translates to CATTPSSYNEQFF. Looking up the rest from reference TRBV28 and TRBJ2-1 gives the full variable domain: DVKVTQSSRYLVKRTGEKVFLECVQDMDHENMFWYRQDPGLGLRLIYFSYDVKMKEKGDIPEGYSVSREKKERFSLILESASTNQTSMYLCATTPSSYNEQFFGPGTRLTVL.

This chain links TRBV5-1 with TRBJ2-1, with TRBD1 matching 7 bases. V gave up 4 bases and J gave up 6 bases; unmatched junction bases: 10. Germline lookup yields CDR1 SGHRS and CDR2 YFSETQ. The CDR3 has 15 residues. The CDR3: CASSPDSSGGNEQFF. In DNA form, the CDR3 reads TGCGCCAGCAGCCCGGACAGCTCAGGGGGCAATGAGCAGTTCTTC.

The V gene is TRBV19, the J gene TRBJ1-5; the match to TRBD1 covers 8 bases. V dropped 5 bases and J dropped 3; count of bases not matched to a gene: 12. The germline CDR1 and CDR2 sequences are LNHDA and SQIVND (reference sequence). CDR3 length: 17 amino acids. The CDR3 DNA reads as TGTGCCAGTAGTCTCGACCTGGGACAGGTCCCCAATCAGCCCCAGCATTTT. Translated, it gives CASSLDLGQVPNQPQHF.

This sequence joins TRBV20-1 and TRBJ1-5; the D is unclear. CDR1 DFQATT and CDR2 SNEGSKA come from the germline V gene (reference sequence). The CDR3 extends over 13 amino acids. V lost 2 bases and J 5 bases, leaving 10 bases between the germline ends. The CDR3 loop is CSARRLGDQPQHF. The DNA of the CDR3 is TGCAGTGCTAGACGCTTGGGAGATCAGCCCCAGCATTTT.

This chain connects TRBV25-1 to TRBJ2-1, with 7 bases fitting TRBD1. The germline CDR1 and CDR2 sequences are MGHDK and SYGVNS. The CDR3 is 17 residues long. Trimming took 2 bases from V and 6 from J; bases not matched to a gene: 13. CDR3 protein: CASSETPRDSFVNEQFF. The CDR3 DNA reads TGTGCCAGCAGTGAAACCCCCCGGGACAGCTTTGTCAATGAGCAGTTCTTC.